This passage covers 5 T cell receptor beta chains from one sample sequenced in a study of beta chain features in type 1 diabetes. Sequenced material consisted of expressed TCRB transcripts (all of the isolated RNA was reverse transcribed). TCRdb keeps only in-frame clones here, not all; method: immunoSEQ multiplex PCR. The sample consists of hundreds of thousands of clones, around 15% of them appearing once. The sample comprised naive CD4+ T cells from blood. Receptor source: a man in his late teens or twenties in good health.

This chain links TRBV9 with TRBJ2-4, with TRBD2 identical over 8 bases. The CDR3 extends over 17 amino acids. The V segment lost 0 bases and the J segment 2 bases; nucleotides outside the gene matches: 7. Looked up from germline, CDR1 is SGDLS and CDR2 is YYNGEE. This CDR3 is CASSVESGRGSKNIQYF. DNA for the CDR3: TGTGCCAGCAGCGTAGAAAGCGGGAGAGGATCCAAAAACATTCAGTACTTC.

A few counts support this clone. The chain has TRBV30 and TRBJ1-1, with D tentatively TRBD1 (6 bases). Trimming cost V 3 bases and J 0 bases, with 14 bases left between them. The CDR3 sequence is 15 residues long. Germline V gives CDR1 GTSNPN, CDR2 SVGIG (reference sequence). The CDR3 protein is CAWSLLDRMNTEAFF. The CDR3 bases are TGTGCCTGGAGCCTATTGGACAGAATGAACACTGAAGCTTTCTTT.

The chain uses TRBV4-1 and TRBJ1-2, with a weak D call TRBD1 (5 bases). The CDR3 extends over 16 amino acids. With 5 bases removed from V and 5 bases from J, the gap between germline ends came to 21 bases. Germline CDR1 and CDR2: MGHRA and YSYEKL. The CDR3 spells CASSYSFRVFGYGYTF. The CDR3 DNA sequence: TGCGCCAGCAGCTACTCCTTCAGGGTGTTTGGGTATGGCTACACCTTC.

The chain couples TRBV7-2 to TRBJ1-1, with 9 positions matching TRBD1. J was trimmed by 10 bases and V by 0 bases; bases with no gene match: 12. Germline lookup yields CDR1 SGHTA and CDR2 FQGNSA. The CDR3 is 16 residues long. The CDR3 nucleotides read TGTGCCAGCAGCTTAGCCGGGACAGGGATTATTATAGGAGCTTTCTTT. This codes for CASSLAGTGIIIGAFF.

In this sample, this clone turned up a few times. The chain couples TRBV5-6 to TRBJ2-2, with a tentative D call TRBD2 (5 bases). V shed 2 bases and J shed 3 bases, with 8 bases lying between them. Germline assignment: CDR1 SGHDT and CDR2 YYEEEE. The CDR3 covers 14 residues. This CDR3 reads CASSFRRDTGELFF. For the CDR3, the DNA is TGTGCCAGCAGCTTTAGGCGGGACACCGGGGAGCTGTTTTTT.